This record covers a single TCR beta chain. This entry comes from a study of control samples from healthy donors and cancer patients. Repertoires were generated with immunoSEQ multiplex PCR, while TCRdb's copy carries only in-frame clones and drops some. This sample carries fewer than 200,000 clones, with approximately 2.2% going to the ten biggest clones. This CDR3 has 15 amino acids. Trimming took 4 bases from V and 0 from J, leaving 9 bases between them. Per the germline V gene, CDR1 is LGHDT and CDR2 is YNNKEL (reference sequence). The source is a woman aged 30 to 39 in good health. The J gene is TRBJ1-4, the V gene TRBV3-1 (or the pseudogene TRBV3-2); possible D gene TRBD1, 5 bases. What was sequenced was blood. The CDR3 nucleotides are TGTGCCAGCAGCCCCGGGGGTGCAACTAATGAAAAACTGTTTTTT. It specifies CASSPGGATNEKLFF.